The TCR beta chain under discussion was sequenced for a study of CXCR3-negative and CXCR3-positive naive CD8 T cells (dated by TCRdb to the late 2010s). Describing the broader study: In total, roughly 140 million TRB reads were obtained, which works out to roughly 1.5 +/- 0.3 million reads per library. Diversity and physicochemical repertoire analyses were performed on around twelve donors pooled from two independent experiments. For the TRBV-TRBJ cluster analysis, the naive subsets came from 5 donors, while the memory cells came from 3 donors. Broader findings and caveats from the paper: Because CXCR3 expression was partially decreased after cryopreservation, freshly isolated PBMCs were used for most assays. Because surface CD5, which is linked to self-reactivity in mice, was comparable between the naive subsets, TCR interaction strength was also inferred from TRB CDR3 physicochemical properties. Within the same donor, TRBV-TRBJ usage looked similar between naive CXCR3-negative and CXCR3-positive cells, but memory cells had distinct patterns. Compared with CXCR3-negative naive cells, CXCR3-positive naive cells had TRB CDR3s with higher hydrophobicity (lower Kidera factor 4), lower energy, and higher strength and volume indices. Repertoire diversity was comparably high in both naive subsets but much lower in memory CD8+ T cells.

The listed sequencing device is NextSeq 550. The Human TCR Profiling Kit (MiLaboratory) was used to make UMI-labeled 5' RACE TRB cDNA libraries. cDNA synthesis used the entire amount of extracted RNA, and PCR amplification then used the entire amount of cDNA produced. Libraries were prepared in parallel with an identical number of PCR cycles. As for the authors' bioinformatics: MIGEC and MiXCR extracted about 50,000 +/- 10,000 unique UMI-labeled TRB cDNA molecules per library, requiring at least two reads per UMI. Each library averaged 40,000 +/- 10,000 functional in-frame TRB CDR3 nucleotide clonotypes without stop codons. Diversity metrics, including normalized Shannon-Wiener and Chao1, were computed in VDJtools after downsampling to 5000 UMI-labeled TRB molecules per sample. VDJtools computed clonotype-size-weighted physicochemical properties of the central five CDR3 residues: interaction energy, strength, volume and Kidera factor 4. Each CDR3 protein sequence appears as one entry after TCRdb reprocessed the reads, and no DNA is included. V and J calls and clone size were set by TCRdb, not the authors. The sample's table covers about 110,000 distinct CDR3 sequences. Roughly 0.4% of the sample goes to the ten largest clones.

As concerns this clonotype: The antigen it recognizes is unknown.

Each CD8+ T cell subset was flow-sorted in triplicate, with 300,000 or so cells per subset placed directly into RLT lysis buffer. Naive CD8+ T cells were defined stringently as CD45RO-CCR7+CD27+CD95- to exclude memory contaminants. Peripheral blood mononuclear cells were isolated from buffy coats using standard density gradient centrifugation. A FACSAria III was used to flow-sort naive CXCR3-negative and CXCR3-positive CD8+ T cells. Total RNA was extracted from sorted cells using an RNeasy Mini Kit. The CDR3 goes from the cysteine to the phenylalanine over 11 residues. No DNA appears here. In the germline V gene (reference sequence), CDR1 corresponds to DFQATT and CDR2 to SNEGSKA.

The chain is encoded by TRBV20-1 joined to TRBJ2-3; TCRdb reports TRBD2, a call that lacks DNA to check it against. This clonotype originated in a human donor in good health. Some clones in this sample may be carry-over from other donors' samples. Sequenced input: naive CXCR3+ CD8+ T cells from blood. The cell subset or site label here, explained by the study, means: CD45RO-CCR7+CD27+CD95- naive CD8+ T cells expressing CXCR3 (TNR3+). The encoded CDR3 is CSARASPAQYF.